The 22 T cell receptor beta chains in this list originate from one sample, sequenced in a study of shared clonotypes between healthy human individuals. Assay: immunoSEQ multiplex PCR; the TCRdb copy retains only in-frame clones and omits some. Among about 1 million clones listed, 75% to 85% were seen once. Sequenced input: memory CD4+ T cells from PBMCs. Subset noted: CD45RA-negative fraction. The receptor source for this set is a man aged 18 to 29 in good health. Some clones in this sample may be carry-over from other donors' samples.

The gene calls are TRBV2 and TRBJ2-3; a weak D match, TRBD1 (5 bases). This CDR3 is built from 13 residues. V was shortened by 4 bases and J by 2 bases, with 7 bases between the two germline ends. Germline V gene data show CDR1 as SNHLY and CDR2 as FYNNEI. The CDR3 loop is CASSGQSTDTQYF. The CDR3 nucleotides read TGTGCCAGCAGTGGACAGTCCACAGATACGCAGTATTTT.

The chain carries TRBV6-1 and TRBJ1-2; D gene unclear. Germline V gene sequence: CDR1 MNHNS, CDR2 SASEGT. Trimming removed 4 bases from V and 5 bases from J, with 26 bases in between. This CDR3 spans 18 amino acids. CDR3 in amino acids: CASSAGVGRMTYGYGYTF. DNA of the CDR3: TGTGCCAGCAGTGCGGGAGTCGGGCGCATGACTTACGGGTATGGCTACACCTTC.

The rearrangement joins TRBV2 to TRBJ1-2; 11 bases fit TRBD1. Looked up from germline, CDR1 is SNHLY and CDR2 is FYNNEI. The CDR3 consists of 15 residues. After removal of 6 bases from V and 5 bases from J, the junction contained 8 bases not matched to a gene. The CDR3 DNA is TGTGCCAGCAGCGCCGGACAGGGGGCGAATTATGGCTACACCTTC. Translation gives CASSAGQGANYGYTF.

As concerns this clone: The sample carries other DNA sequences with the same CDR3. The CDR3 protein is CASSFGRNTIYF. CDR3 nucleotide sequence: TGTGCCAGCAGCTTCGGCCGAAACACCATATATTTT. This rearrangement joins TRBV5-6 to TRBJ1-3; D gene uncertain. V lost 2 bases and J 5 bases, leaving 5 bases between the germline ends. This CDR3 region has 12 residues. From germline, CDR1 is SGHDT and CDR2 YYEEEE.

This sequence joins TRBV7-3 and TRBJ2-1, with D perhaps TRBD1 (6 bases). This CDR3 is 14 amino acids long. Germline CDR1 reads SGHTA; CDR2 reads FQGTGA. The V end was cut by 5 bases, the J end by 6 bases, with 14 bases between. CDR3 coding DNA: TGTGCCAGCAGCGCGTCTCCACAGGGCAATGAGCAGTTCTTC. Translation gives CASSASPQGNEQFF.

This clone was seen just once. The chain has TRBV11-2 and TRBJ1-5; D unclear. This CDR3 is built from 13 residues. The V end was cut by 1 base, the J end by 5 bases, with 6 bases between. CDR1 is SGHAT and CDR2 is FQNNGV in the germline V gene. The CDR3 loop reads CASSLVADQPQHF. CDR3 in DNA: TGTGCCAGCAGCTTAGTCGCTGATCAGCCCCAGCATTTT.

This clone was seen just once. This rearrangement joins TRBV28 to TRBJ2-2; D possibly uses TRBD1 or TRBD2 (5 bases each). Germline V lookup: CDR1 MDHEN, CDR2 SYDVKM. Trimming removed 8 bases at V and 6 bases at J, with 10 bases between. CDR3 size: 12 residues. CDR3 sequence (DNA): TGTGCCAGCGGGACCCCCGCCGGGGAGCTGTTTTTT. As protein: CASGTPAGELFF.

The genes are TRBV6-5 and TRBJ2-6, with D unclear. The length of the CDR3 is 14 residues. CDR1 and CDR2 from the germline V gene are MNHEY and SVGAGI. V was trimmed by 5 bases and J by 1 base, leaving 6 bases between them. The CDR3: CASSLRSGANVLTF. The DNA of the CDR3 is TGTGCCAGCAGTCTAAGGTCTGGGGCCAACGTCCTGACTTTC.

The chain uses TRBV7-3 and TRBJ2-3; TRBD2 is a possible D gene (5 bases). Trimming took 1 base from V and 2 from J, leaving 10 bases between them. The length of the CDR3 is 15 residues. CDR1 and CDR2 from the germline V gene are SGHTA and FQGTGA. The CDR3 DNA follows: TGTGCCAGCAGCTTAATGTGGGAGCCCACAGATACGCAGTATTTT. Translation gives CASSLMWEPTDTQYF.

This chain connects TRBV29-1 to TRBJ1-3; possibly TRBD1 for D (5 bases). The germline V and J ends were trimmed by 6 bases and 7 bases, with 13 bases remaining between them. Germline loops: CDR1 SQVTM, CDR2 ANQGSEA. The CDR3 extends over 12 amino acids. The CDR3 DNA reads as TGCAGCGTAACGGACACCGCTAACACCATATATTTT. Encoded protein: CSVTDTANTIYF.

This clone was observed at least ten times. This chain connects TRBV28 to TRBJ2-5; TRBD1 agrees at 7 bases. The CDR3 loop spans 15 amino acids. Germline loops: CDR1 MDHEN, CDR2 SYDVKM. Trimming cost V 6 bases and J 5 bases; bases outside gene matches: 12. Written as DNA, the CDR3 is TGTGCCAGCAGACTGAGGGGACAGCCGGGGGAGACCCAGTACTTC. This translates into CASRLRGQPGETQYF.

The V gene is TRBV2, the J gene TRBJ1-5; D is unresolved. Germline V gene lookup returns CDR1 SNHLY and CDR2 FYNNEI. The length of the CDR3 is 13 residues. Trimming pared 0 bases from V and 4 bases from J, leaving 4 bases between. CDR3 protein: CASSEAGNQPQHF. CDR3 nucleotides: TGTGCCAGCAGTGAAGCTGGGAATCAGCCCCAGCATTTT.

The table lists this clone with many counts. J is TRBJ2-2 and V is TRBV2; D is uncertain. The germline V and J ends were trimmed by 7 bases and 7 bases, with 10 bases remaining between them. CDR1 SNHLY and CDR2 FYNNEI come from the germline V gene. CDR3 size: 12 residues. CDR3 amino acids: CASTRTVGELFF. CDR3 sequence (DNA): TGTGCCAGCACTCGGACGGTCGGGGAGCTGTTTTTT.

This clone was found a few times. This sequence joins TRBV20-1 and TRBJ2-5; D is undetermined. CDR1 is DFQATT, CDR2 SNEGSKA, per germline (reference sequence). The CDR3 runs to 11 residues. The ends were cut back, 8 bases at V and 5 bases at J, with 12 bases in the middle. The CDR3 reads CSPSPNETQYF. CDR3 coding DNA: TGCAGTCCTTCCCCAAATGAGACCCAGTACTTC.

The chain is built from TRBV7-2 and TRBJ1-4, with D unresolved. V lost 4 bases to trimming and J lost 4 bases, with 10 bases between them. Germline V gene lookup returns CDR1 SGHTA and CDR2 FQGNSA. There are 14 residues in the CDR3. In nucleotides, the CDR3 is TGTGCCAGCAGCTCTCCTACGATTAATGAAAAACTGTTTTTT. The encoded protein is CASSSPTINEKLFF.

Written as DNA, the CDR3 is TGTGCCTGGAGTCCCCGGGGGGATGGCTACACCTTC. Its translation: CAWSPRGDGYTF. The chain recombines TRBV30 with TRBJ1-2; tentative D call: TRBD1 (5 bases). Trimming took off 2 bases at V and 6 bases at J, with 10 bases between the two ends. Germline V gives CDR1 GTSNPN, CDR2 SVGIG (reference sequence). This CDR3 contains 12 residues.

The rearrangement joins TRBV9 to TRBJ2-3; tentative D call: TRBD2 (6 bases). V lost 3 bases to trimming and J lost 2 bases, with 13 bases between them. The CDR3 totals 15 residues. Germline loops: CDR1 SGDLS, CDR2 YYNGEE. In nucleotides, the CDR3 is TGTGCCAGCAGCGCCCTAGCGTTTAACACAGATACGCAGTATTTT. As protein: CASSALAFNTDTQYF.

The chain is built from TRBV18 and TRBJ2-2; D not certain. Looked up from germline, CDR1 is KGHSH and CDR2 is LQKENI. V was cut by 3 bases and J by 7 bases, with 6 bases left in between. This CDR3 spans 12 amino acids. CDR3 loop: CASSPMGGELFF. The CDR3 DNA sequence: TGTGCCAGCTCACCGATGGGCGGGGAGCTGTTTTTT.

The rearrangement links TRBV27 to TRBJ2-5, with unresolved D. The CDR3 extends over 14 amino acids. Per the germline V gene, CDR1 is MNHEY and CDR2 is SMNVEV (reference sequence). V shed 2 bases and J shed 2 bases, with 9 bases lying between them. As DNA, the CDR3 is TGTGCCAGCAGTTTAATAGGACGGCAAGAGACCCAGTACTTC. It codes for CASSLIGRQETQYF.

The table lists this clone with a count of one. The genes are TRBV7-2 and TRBJ1-5, with 7 bases fitting TRBD1. CDR1 is SGHTA, CDR2 FQGNSA, per germline. The CDR3 contains 15 residues. V shed 5 bases, J shed 4 bases, and the junction held 8 bases outside the gene matches. Written as DNA, the CDR3 is TGTGCCAGCAGCCCCCGCGGGACAGAGAATCAGCCCCAGCATTTT. Amino acids: CASSPRGTENQPQHF.

The chain links TRBV11-2 to TRBJ2-5; no clear D gene. Germline-derived CDR1 and CDR2 are SGHAT and FQNNGV. This CDR3 is built from 15 residues. V lost 4 bases to trimming and J lost 4 bases, with 16 bases between them. CDR3 coding DNA: TGTGCCAGCAGCTCGACTGTCAGGAGCATAGAGACCCAGTACTTC. Protein product: CASSSTVRSIETQYF.

A word on this clone: The same CDR3 also results from other DNA sequences found in this sample. The chain uses TRBV6-1 and TRBJ2-5, with 7 bases that match TRBD2. Trimming took 3 bases from V and 5 from J; bases not matched to a gene: 0. The CDR3 covers 12 residues. Germline assignment: CDR1 MNHNS and CDR2 SASEGT. CDR3 sequence (DNA): TGTGCCAGCAGTGAGGGGGGGGAGACCCAGTACTTC. As protein: CASSEGGETQYF.